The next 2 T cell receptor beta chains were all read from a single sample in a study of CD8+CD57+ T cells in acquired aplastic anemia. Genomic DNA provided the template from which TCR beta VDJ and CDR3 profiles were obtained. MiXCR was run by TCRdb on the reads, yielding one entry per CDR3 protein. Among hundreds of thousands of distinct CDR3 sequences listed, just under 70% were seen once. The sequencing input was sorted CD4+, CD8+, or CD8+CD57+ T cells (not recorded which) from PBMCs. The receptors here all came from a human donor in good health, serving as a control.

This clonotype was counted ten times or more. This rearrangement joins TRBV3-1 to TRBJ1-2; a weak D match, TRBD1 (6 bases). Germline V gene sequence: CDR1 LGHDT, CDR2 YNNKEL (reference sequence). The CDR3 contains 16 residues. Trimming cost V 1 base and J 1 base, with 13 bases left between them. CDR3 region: CASSQGTGAFNYGYTF. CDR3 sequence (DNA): TGTGCCAGCAGCCAAGGTACGGGGGCCTTTAACTATGGCTACACCTTC.

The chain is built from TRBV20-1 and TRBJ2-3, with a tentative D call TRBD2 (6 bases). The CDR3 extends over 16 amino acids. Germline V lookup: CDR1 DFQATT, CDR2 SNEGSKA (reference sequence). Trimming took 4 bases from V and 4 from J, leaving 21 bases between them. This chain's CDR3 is CSATRDFAYEADTQYF. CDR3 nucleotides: TGCAGTGCTACCCGGGACTTCGCCTACGAGGCAGATACGCAGTATTTT.